These 19 T cell receptor beta chains were sequenced from one sample in a study of blood T cell repertoires in COVID-19. Using immunoSEQ multiplex PCR, the repertoire was profiled, and TCRdb retains in-frame clones only, with some absent. The sample lists around 220,000 clones, roughly 80% occurring once. Material for sequencing was peripheral blood. The receptor source for this set is a woman of 80 years or more with acute or convalescent COVID-19.

The rearrangement joins TRBV13 to TRBJ1-2; a possible D gene is TRBD1 (5 bases). The CDR3 totals 10 residues. The V end lost 8 bases, the J end lost 8 bases, and 9 bases lay between the germline ends. CDR1 is PRHDT and CDR2 is FYEKMQ in the germline V gene (reference sequence). The CDR3 bases are TGTGCCAGCGGGGGGTTCGGCTACACCTTC. The encoded protein is CASGGFGYTF.

A single count supports this clone. V is TRBV19 and J is TRBJ2-3; 7 bases match TRBD2. With V trimmed by 8 bases and J by 3 bases, 11 bases remained unmatched. CDR1 is LNHDA and CDR2 is SQIVND in the germline V gene (reference sequence). The CDR3 length is 15 residues. CDR3 in amino acids: CASAPGTGGTDTQYF. The CDR3, as DNA: TGTGCCAGTGCCCCAGGGACCGGGGGGACAGATACGCAGTATTTT.

The chain links TRBV6-2 or TRBV6-3 to TRBJ1-5; D not resolved. This CDR3 has 13 residues. The V end lost 5 bases, the J end lost 5 bases, and 10 bases lay between the germline ends. Germline V gives CDR1 MNHEY, CDR2 SVGEGT. For the CDR3, the DNA is TGTGCCAGCAGTACAGTTATGGATCAGCCCCAGCATTTT. Protein: CASSTVMDQPQHF.

The rearrangement joins TRBV27 to TRBJ1-6; no definite D call. V was shortened by 5 bases and J by 1 base, with 12 bases between the two germline ends. This CDR3 has 16 residues. Germline V lookup: CDR1 MNHEY, CDR2 SMNVEV (reference sequence). DNA of the CDR3: TGTGCCAGCAGTCCCTCGTCGGGGTCCTATAATTCACCCCTCCACTTT. Translation: CASSPSSGSYNSPLHF.

The chain combines TRBV5-1 with TRBJ2-7; 11 bases fit TRBD1. J lost 5 bases, V lost 4 bases, and 5 bases had no gene match. The V gene's germline CDR1 is SGHRS and CDR2 YFSETQ. The CDR3 length is 14 residues. This chain's CDR3 is CASSNGQGANEQYF. The CDR3 DNA reads as TGCGCCAGCAGCAATGGACAGGGGGCTAACGAGCAGTACTTC.

The gene calls are TRBV3-1 (or the pseudogene TRBV3-2) and TRBJ1-1, with a weak D call TRBD1 (5 bases). CDR3 size: 13 residues. CDR1 and CDR2 from the germline V gene are LGHDT and YNNKEL (reference sequence). Deletions cut 2 bases from V and 9 bases from J, with 13 bases between. As DNA, the CDR3 is TGTGCCAGCAGCCAATCCAATACAGGTCAAGCTTTCTTT. Translated: CASSQSNTGQAFF.

The V gene is TRBV30, the J gene TRBJ2-1; the match to TRBD2 covers 7 bases. The CDR3 loop spans 15 amino acids. From germline, CDR1 is GTSNPN and CDR2 SVGIG (reference sequence). V lost 2 bases and J lost 2; bases outside the gene matches: 6. The CDR3 is CAWSSLSGPYNEQFF. CDR3 bases: TGTGCCTGGAGTTCGCTTAGCGGGCCCTACAATGAGCAGTTCTTC.

The chain links TRBV18 to TRBJ1-1; tentatively, D is TRBD1 (6 bases). The CDR3 runs to 16 residues. Trimming took off 1 base at V and 0 bases at J, with 12 bases between the two ends. Germline CDR1 reads KGHSH; CDR2 reads LQKENI. The CDR3 is CASSPQTGDMNTEAFF. The CDR3 coding sequence is TGTGCCAGCTCACCACAGACAGGCGACATGAACACTGAAGCTTTCTTT. Using reference TRBV18 and TRBJ1-1 for the parts outside the CDR3, the full variable domain is NAGVMQNPRHLVRRRGQEARLRCSPMKGHSHVYWYRQLPEEGLKFMVYLQKENIIDESGMPKERFSAEFPKEGPSILRIQQVVRGDSAAYFCASSPQTGDMNTEAFFGQGTRLTVV.

This rearrangement joins TRBV7-2 to TRBJ1-4; maybe TRBD1 (5 bases). Trimming removed 1 base from V and 5 bases from J, with 11 bases in between. CDR3 size: 15 residues. Germline values: CDR1 SGHTA, CDR2 FQGNSA. CDR3 sequence reads: CASSLGGGGNEKLFF. CDR3 nucleotides: TGTGCCAGCAGCTTAGGGGGCGGAGGGAATGAAAAACTGTTTTTT.

The chain recombines TRBV7-9 with TRBJ2-7, with TRBD2 identical over 9 bases. Germline assignment: CDR1 SEHNR and CDR2 FQNEAQ (reference sequence). The CDR3 totals 16 residues. V trimming: 0 bases; J trimming: 5 bases; junction bases outside the gene matches: 8. CDR3 coding DNA: TGTGCCAGCAGCTTAGCGCGTAGCGGGAGTTTGGACGAGCAGTACTTC. The encoded protein is CASSLARSGSLDEQYF.

V usage is TRBV2 and J usage is TRBJ2-2; tentative D call: TRBD1 (5 bases). This CDR3 has 14 residues. V lost 6 bases and J lost 2, with 10 bases in between. Germline V lookup: CDR1 SNHLY, CDR2 FYNNEI. The CDR3 reads CASRTAPNTGELFF. CDR3 DNA: TGTGCCAGCAGGACAGCTCCTAACACCGGGGAGCTGTTTTTT.

This clone was detected only a few times. The DNA of the CDR3 is TGTGCCAGCAGTTCCCCCTCTCAGGGTCCTAATGAAAAACTGTTTTTT. Translation: CASSSPSQGPNEKLFF. This sequence joins TRBV28 and TRBJ1-4, with D maybe TRBD1 (5 bases). V was clipped by 4 bases and J by 3 bases, with 15 bases between them. Germline loops: CDR1 MDHEN, CDR2 SYDVKM. CDR3 length: 16 amino acids.

The chain uses TRBV5-6 and TRBJ1-2; 7 positions match TRBD1. Germline V gene data show CDR1 as SGHDT and CDR2 as YYEEEE. Unmatched junction bases numbered 6, after V lost 4 bases and J lost 6 bases. The CDR3 runs to 13 residues. CDR3 sequence reads: CASSPDRRDGYTF. The CDR3 bases are TGTGCCAGCAGCCCGGACAGGAGGGATGGCTACACCTTC.

This clone was counted ten times or more. The V gene is TRBV21-1, the J gene TRBJ2-3; TRBD2 is taken as the D call from the table, unchecked against the DNA. TRBV21-1 is tagged as a pseudogene. This CDR3 is 19 amino acids long. CDR3 bases: TGTGCCAGCAGGATGACTAGCGGGAGTCCTGATCGTAGCACAGATACGCAGTATTTT. The encoded protein is CASRMTSGSPDRSTDTQYF.

This clone showed up just a few times. The chain couples TRBV5-8 to TRBJ2-7; no firm D call. Trimming shortened V by 9 bases and J by 6 bases, and 13 bases separated the two germline ends. Germline V gene data show CDR1 as SGHTS and CDR2 as YDEGEE. The CDR3 length is 11 residues. In DNA, the CDR3 is TGTGCCACCGGAGCGTACTCCGAGCAGTACTTC. Its protein product is CATGAYSEQYF.

The V and J genes are TRBV18 and TRBJ1-1; TRBD1 is a possible D gene (6 bases). The CDR3 length is 17 residues. V lost 1 base and J lost 4, with 19 bases in between. CDR1 KGHSH and CDR2 LQKENI come from the germline V gene. The CDR3 is CASSPLANGGPGTEAFF. CDR3 bases: TGTGCCAGCTCACCACTGGCCAACGGGGGGCCGGGCACTGAAGCTTTCTTT. Full variable domain (rest looked up from reference TRBV18 and TRBJ1-1): NAGVMQNPRHLVRRRGQEARLRCSPMKGHSHVYWYRQLPEEGLKFMVYLQKENIIDESGMPKERFSAEFPKEGPSILRIQQVVRGDSAAYFCASSPLANGGPGTEAFFGQGTRLTVV.

This rearrangement joins TRBV7-9 to TRBJ2-1; TRBD1 agrees at 8 bases. Germline CDR1 and CDR2: SEHNR and FQNEAQ (reference sequence). V lost 5 bases to trimming and J lost 7 bases; unmatched junction nucleotides: 7. This CDR3 region has 14 residues. The CDR3 nucleotides read TGTGCCAGCAGCCAGGACAGGGCGGAGAATGAGCAGTTCTTC. This translates into CASSQDRAENEQFF.

The V and J genes are TRBV9 and TRBJ1-6; tentatively, D is TRBD1 (5 bases). Per germline, CDR1 SGDLS and CDR2 YYNGEE. This CDR3 comprises 14 residues. With 0 bases removed from V and 6 bases from J, the gap between germline ends came to 7 bases. DNA of the CDR3: TGTGCCAGCAGCGTAGCAGGGCTTAATTCACCCCTCCACTTT. Translating it yields CASSVAGLNSPLHF. The variable domain in full, with the rest retrieved from reference TRBV9 and TRBJ1-6, is DSGVTQTPKHLITATGQRVTLRCSPRSGDLSVYWYQQSLDQGLQFLIQYYNGEERAKGNILERFSAQQFPDLHSELNLSSLELGDSALYFCASSVAGLNSPLHFGNGTRLTVT.

The table lists this clone with a few counts. The rearrangement uses TRBV20-1 and TRBJ2-1; 13 bases fit TRBD2. Per the germline V gene, CDR1 is DFQATT and CDR2 is SNEGSKA (reference sequence). The V gene end was trimmed by 3 bases and the J gene end by 10 bases; junction bases not matched to a gene: 15. This CDR3 is 17 amino acids long. This CDR3 reads CSASSPWGTSGTGEQFF. In DNA, the CDR3 is TGCAGTGCTAGTTCACCATGGGGGACTAGCGGGACAGGGGAGCAGTTCTTC.